This T cell receptor (beta chain) was sequenced for a study of Graves' ophthalmopathy and Graves' hyperthyroidism. Study findings and constraints: Most expanded clonotypes in thyroid above 0.001 frequency also showed up in blood.

TCR beta CDR3 amplification used RNA transcripts. HTBI primers primed a first-round RT-PCR, and a second-round multiplex PCR followed. TCRdb re-derived calls from the multiplex PCR reads in MiXCR, one entry per CDR3 protein. The top ten hold about a tenth of the sample, which has about half a million distinct CDR3 sequences, approximately 15% seen once. This clonotype was found many times. Its antigen is still unknown. V shed 6 bases and J 5 bases; nucleotides not matched to a gene: 10. There are 15 residues in the CDR3. The sequenced sample consisted of blood. The chain carries TRBV12-3 or TRBV12-4 and TRBJ1-5; TRBD1 matches 7 bases. The source is a woman younger than 45 with Graves' ophthalmopathy. The DNA of the CDR3 is TGTGCCAGCAGGCAACAGGGGATCTCTGATCAGCCCCAGCATTTT. Amino acids: CASRQQGISDQPQHF.